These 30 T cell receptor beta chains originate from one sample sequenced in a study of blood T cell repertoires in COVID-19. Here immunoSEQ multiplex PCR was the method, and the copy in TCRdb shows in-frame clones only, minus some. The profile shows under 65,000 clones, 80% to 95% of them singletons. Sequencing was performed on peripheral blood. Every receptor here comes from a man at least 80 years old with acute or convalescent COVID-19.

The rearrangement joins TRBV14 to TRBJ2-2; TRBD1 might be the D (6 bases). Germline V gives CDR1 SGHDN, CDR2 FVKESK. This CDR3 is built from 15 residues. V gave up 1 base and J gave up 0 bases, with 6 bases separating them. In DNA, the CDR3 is TGTGCCAGCAGCCAAGGGACAGCGAACACCGGGGAGCTGTTTTTT. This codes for CASSQGTANTGELFF.

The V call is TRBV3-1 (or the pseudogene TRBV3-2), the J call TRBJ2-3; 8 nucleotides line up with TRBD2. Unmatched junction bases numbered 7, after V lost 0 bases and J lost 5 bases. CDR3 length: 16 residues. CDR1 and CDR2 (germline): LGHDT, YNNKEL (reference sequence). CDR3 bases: TGTGCCAGCAGCCAAGATATTGCCGGGGGGGGAGATACGCAGTATTTT. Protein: CASSQDIAGGGDTQYF.

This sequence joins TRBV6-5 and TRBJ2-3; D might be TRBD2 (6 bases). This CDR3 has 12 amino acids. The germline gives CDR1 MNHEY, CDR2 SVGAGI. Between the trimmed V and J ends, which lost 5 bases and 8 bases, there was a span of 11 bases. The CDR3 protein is CASSRGAGTQYF. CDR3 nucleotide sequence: TGTGCCAGCAGTCGGGGAGCGGGTACGCAGTATTTT.

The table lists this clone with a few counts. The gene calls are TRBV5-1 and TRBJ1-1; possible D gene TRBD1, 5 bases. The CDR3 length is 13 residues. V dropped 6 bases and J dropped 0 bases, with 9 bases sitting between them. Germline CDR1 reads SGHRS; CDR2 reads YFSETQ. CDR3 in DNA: TGCGCCAGCAAAGGGGATATGAACACTGAAGCTTTCTTT. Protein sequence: CASKGDMNTEAFF.

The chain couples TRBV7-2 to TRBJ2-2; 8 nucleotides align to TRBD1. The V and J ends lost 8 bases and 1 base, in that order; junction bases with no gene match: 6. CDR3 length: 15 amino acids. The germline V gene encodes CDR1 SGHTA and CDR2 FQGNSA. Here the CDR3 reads CASGIGQGNTGELFF. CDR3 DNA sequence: TGTGCCAGCGGCATAGGACAGGGGAACACCGGGGAGCTGTTTTTT.

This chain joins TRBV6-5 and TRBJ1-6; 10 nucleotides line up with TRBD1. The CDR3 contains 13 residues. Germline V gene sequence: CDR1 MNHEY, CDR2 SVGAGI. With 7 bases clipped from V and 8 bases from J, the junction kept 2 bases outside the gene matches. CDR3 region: CASNGQGDSPLHF. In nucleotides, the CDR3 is TGTGCCAGCAATGGACAGGGGGATTCACCCCTCCACTTT.

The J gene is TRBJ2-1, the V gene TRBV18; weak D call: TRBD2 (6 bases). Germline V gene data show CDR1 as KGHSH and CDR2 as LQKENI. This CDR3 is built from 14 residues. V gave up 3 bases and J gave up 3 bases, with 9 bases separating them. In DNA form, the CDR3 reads TGTGCCAGCTCACCCGGGGGAAACTACAATGAGCAGTTCTTC. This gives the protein CASSPGGNYNEQFF.

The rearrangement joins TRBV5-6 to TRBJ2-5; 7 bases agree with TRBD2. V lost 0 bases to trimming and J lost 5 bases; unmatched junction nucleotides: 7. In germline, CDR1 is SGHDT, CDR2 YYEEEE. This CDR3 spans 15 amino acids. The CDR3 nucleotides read TGTGCCAGCAGCTTGGTGGCTAGCGGACGCGAGACCCAGTACTTC. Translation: CASSLVASGRETQYF. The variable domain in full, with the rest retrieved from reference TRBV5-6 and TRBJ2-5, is DAGVTQSPTHLIKTRGQQVTLRCSPKSGHDTVSWYQQALGQGPQFIFQYYEEEERQRGNFPDRFSGHQFPNYSSELNVNALLLGDSALYLCASSLVASGRETQYFGPGTRLLVL.

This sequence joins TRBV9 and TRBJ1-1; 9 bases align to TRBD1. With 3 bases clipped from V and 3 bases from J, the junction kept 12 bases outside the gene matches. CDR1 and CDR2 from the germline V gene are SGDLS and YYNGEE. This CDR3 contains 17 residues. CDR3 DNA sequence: TGTGCCAGCAGCGCCCGGGACAGGGATTTTCCCCACACTGAAGCTTTCTTT. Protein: CASSARDRDFPHTEAFF.

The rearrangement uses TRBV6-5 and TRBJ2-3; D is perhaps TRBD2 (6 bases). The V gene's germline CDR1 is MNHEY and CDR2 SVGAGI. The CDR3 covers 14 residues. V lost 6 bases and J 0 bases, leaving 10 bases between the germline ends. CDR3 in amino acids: CASSLRGSTDTQYF. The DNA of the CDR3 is TGTGCCAGCAGCCTGCGGGGTAGCACAGATACGCAGTATTTT.

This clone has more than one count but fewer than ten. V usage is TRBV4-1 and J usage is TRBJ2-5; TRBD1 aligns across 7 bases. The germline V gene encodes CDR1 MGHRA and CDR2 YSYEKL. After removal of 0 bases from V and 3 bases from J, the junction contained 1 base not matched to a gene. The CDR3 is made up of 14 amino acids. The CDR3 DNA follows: TGCGCCAGCAGCCAAGAAGGGACAGAAGAGACCCAGTACTTC. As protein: CASSQEGTEETQYF.

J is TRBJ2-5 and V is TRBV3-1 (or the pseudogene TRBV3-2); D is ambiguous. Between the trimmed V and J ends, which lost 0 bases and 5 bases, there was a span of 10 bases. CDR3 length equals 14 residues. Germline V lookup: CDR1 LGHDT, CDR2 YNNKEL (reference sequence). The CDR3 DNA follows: TGTGCCAGCAGCCAAGAATGGGCAGTTGAGACCCAGTACTTC. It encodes CASSQEWAVETQYF.

DNA of the CDR3: TGTGCCAGCAGTCCGGGACAGAGGGACGAGCAGTACTTC. Translation gives CASSPGQRDEQYF. The chain is built from TRBV12-3 or TRBV12-4 and TRBJ2-7, with 7 bases lining up with TRBD1. After removal of 5 bases from V and 5 bases from J, the junction contained 6 bases not matched to a gene. CDR3 length: 13 residues.

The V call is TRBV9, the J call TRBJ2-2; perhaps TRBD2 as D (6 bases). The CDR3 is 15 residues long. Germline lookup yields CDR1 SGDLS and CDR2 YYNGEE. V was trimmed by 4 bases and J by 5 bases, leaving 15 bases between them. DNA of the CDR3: TGTGCCAGCAGCACCGGGCTCGGGGGAACCGGGGAGCTGTTTTTT. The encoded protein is CASSTGLGGTGELFF.

DNA for the CDR3: TGTGCCAGCAGTTCGGGTCCGCCCTACGAGCAGTACTTC. The encoded protein is CASSSGPPYEQYF. The chain joins TRBV7-9 to TRBJ2-7; D unresolved. CDR1 is SEHNR and CDR2 is FQNEAQ in the germline V gene (reference sequence). Deletions cut 6 bases from V and 2 bases from J, with 11 bases between. This CDR3 region has 13 residues.

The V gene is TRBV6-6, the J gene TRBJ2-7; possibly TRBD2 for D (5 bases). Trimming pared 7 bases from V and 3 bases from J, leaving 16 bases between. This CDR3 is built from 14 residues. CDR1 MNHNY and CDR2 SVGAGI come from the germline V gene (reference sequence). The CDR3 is CASTYLEGFYEQYF. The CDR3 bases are TGTGCCAGCACCTACCTCGAGGGATTCTACGAGCAGTACTTC.

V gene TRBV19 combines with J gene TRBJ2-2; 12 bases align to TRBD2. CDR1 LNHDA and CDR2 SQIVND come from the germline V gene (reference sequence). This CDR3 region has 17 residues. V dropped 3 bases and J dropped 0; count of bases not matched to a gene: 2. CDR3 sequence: CASSILAGGPNTGELFF. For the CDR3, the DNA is TGTGCCAGTAGTATCCTAGCGGGGGGGCCGAACACCGGGGAGCTGTTTTTT.

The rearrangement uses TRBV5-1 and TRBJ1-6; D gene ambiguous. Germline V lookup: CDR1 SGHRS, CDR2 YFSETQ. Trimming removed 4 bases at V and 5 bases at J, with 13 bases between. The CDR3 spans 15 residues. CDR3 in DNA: TGCGCCAGCAGCGTGAACTCAGAGGATAATTCACCCCTCCACTTT. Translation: CASSVNSEDNSPLHF.

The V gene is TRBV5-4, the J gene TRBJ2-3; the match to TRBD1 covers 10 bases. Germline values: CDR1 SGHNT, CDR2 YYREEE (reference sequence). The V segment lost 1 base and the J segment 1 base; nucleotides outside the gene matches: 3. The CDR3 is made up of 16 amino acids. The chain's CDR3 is CASSLPGTGGTDTQYF. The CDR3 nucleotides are TGTGCCAGCAGCTTGCCCGGGACAGGGGGCACAGATACGCAGTATTTT.

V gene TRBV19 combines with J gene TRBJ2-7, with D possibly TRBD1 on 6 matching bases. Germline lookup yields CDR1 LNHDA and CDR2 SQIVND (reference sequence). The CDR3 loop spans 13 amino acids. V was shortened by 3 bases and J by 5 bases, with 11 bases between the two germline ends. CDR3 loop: CASSIRGRDEQYF. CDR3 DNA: TGTGCCAGTAGTATCAGGGGTCGGGACGAGCAGTACTTC.

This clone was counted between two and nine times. As DNA, the CDR3 is TGTGCCAGCAAGGGACAGGGTCAATCACCCCTCCACTTT. Translated: CASKGQGQSPLHF. V and J are TRBV2 and TRBJ1-6; 9 bases are a match to TRBD1. This CDR3 has 13 residues. CDR1 and CDR2 from the germline V gene are SNHLY and FYNNEI. Losses at the gene ends were 7 bases for V and 10 bases for J; bases not matched to a gene: 5.

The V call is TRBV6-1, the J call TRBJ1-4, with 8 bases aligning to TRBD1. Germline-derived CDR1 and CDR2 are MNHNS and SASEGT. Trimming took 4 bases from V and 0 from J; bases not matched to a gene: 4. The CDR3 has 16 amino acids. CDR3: CASSAGQGPTNEKLFF. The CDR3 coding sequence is TGTGCCAGCAGTGCCGGACAGGGCCCAACTAATGAAAAACTGTTTTTT.

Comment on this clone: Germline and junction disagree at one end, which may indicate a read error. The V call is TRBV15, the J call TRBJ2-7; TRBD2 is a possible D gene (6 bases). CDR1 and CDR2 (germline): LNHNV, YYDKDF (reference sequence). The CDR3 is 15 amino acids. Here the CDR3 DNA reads TGTGCCACCAGTGAGACTAGGGGCTTCTCCCACGAGCAGTACTTC. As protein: CATSETRGFSHEQYF.

The CDR3 coding sequence is TGTGCCAGCAGCCTCTTCTACGAGCAGTACTTC. It is translated as CASSLFYEQYF. The chain has TRBV11-2 and TRBJ2-7; D remains ambiguous. The V gene lost 5 bases and the J gene lost 3 bases, with 5 bases spanning the gap. CDR1 and CDR2 (germline): SGHAT, FQNNGV. The CDR3 consists of 11 residues.

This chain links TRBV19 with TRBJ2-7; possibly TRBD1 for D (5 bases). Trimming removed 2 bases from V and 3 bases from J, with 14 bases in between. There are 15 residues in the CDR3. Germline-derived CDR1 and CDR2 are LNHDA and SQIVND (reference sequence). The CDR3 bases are TGTGCCAGTAGTATAAGTGTCAGGGTGAGCTACGAGCAGTACTTC. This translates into CASSISVRVSYEQYF.

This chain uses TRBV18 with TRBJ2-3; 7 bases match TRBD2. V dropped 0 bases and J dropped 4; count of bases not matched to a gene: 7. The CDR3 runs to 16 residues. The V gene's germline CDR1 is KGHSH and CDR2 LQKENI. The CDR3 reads CASSPPSSGGADTQYF. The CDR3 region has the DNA TGTGCCAGCTCACCACCCTCTTCGGGGGGTGCAGATACGCAGTATTTT.

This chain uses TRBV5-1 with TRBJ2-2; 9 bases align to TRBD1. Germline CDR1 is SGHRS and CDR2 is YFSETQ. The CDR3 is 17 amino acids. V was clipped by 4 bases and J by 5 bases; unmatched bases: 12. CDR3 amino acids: CASSESPGQGWTGELFF. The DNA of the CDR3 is TGCGCCAGCAGCGAAAGTCCGGGACAGGGTTGGACCGGGGAGCTGTTTTTT.

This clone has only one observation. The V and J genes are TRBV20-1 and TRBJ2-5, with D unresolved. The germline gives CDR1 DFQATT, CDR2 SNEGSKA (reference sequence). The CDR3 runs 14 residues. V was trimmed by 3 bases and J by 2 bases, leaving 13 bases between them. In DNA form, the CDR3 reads TGCAGTGCTAGTTTGGGCAGCCATCAAGAGACCCAGTACTTC. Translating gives CSASLGSHQETQYF.

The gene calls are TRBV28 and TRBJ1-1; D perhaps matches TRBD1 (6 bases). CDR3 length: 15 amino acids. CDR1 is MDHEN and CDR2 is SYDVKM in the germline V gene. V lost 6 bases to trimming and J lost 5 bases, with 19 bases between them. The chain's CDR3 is CASSLRRGIRTEAFF. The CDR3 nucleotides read TGTGCCAGCAGCCTTAGAAGGGGGATTAGGACTGAAGCTTTCTTT.

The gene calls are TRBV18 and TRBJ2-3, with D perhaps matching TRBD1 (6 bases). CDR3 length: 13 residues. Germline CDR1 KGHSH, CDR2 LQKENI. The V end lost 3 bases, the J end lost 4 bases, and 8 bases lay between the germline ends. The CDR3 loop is CASSPGTSDTQYF. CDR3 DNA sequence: TGTGCCAGCTCACCCGGGACATCAGATACGCAGTATTTT.